The rows below give T cell receptor beta chains drawn from one sample of a study of T cells in Graves' hyperthyroidism and ophthalmopathy. TCRdb reanalysed the multiplex PCR reads using MiXCR and keeps one entry per CDR3 protein. The table records 250,000 to 300,000 distinct CDR3 sequences, less than 15% of them present only once. Material: blood. These TCRs come from a woman aged 35 to 49 with Graves' hyperthyroidism that later progressed to Graves' ophthalmopathy. Each CDR3 is given with its conserved first and last residue. A D gene is named only where the DNA matches it firmly. Part of the rows lack a size; the others show once, few, many or a class for expanded clones.

J gene: TRBJ2-7; V gene: TRBV5-1; D gene: TRBD1; clone size: many; CDR3 protein: CASTWTGGPYEQYF; CDR3 DNA: TGCGCCAGCACCTGGACAGGGGGCCCTTACGAGCAGTACTTC
J gene: TRBJ2-1; V gene: TRBV7-9; D gene: TRBD2; clone size: .; CDR3 protein: CASSLRLAGEVDNEQFF; CDR3 DNA: TGTGCCAGCAGCTTAAGGCTAGCGGGAGAAGTGGACAATGAGCAGTTCTTC
J gene: TRBJ1-6; V gene: TRBV11-2; D gene: .; clone size: .; CDR3 protein: CASIREGSPLHF; CDR3 DNA: TGTGCCAGCATCCGGGAGGGTTCACCCCTCCACTTT
J gene: TRBJ2-5; V gene: TRBV3-1; D gene: TRBD1; clone size: many; CDR3 protein: CASSQKTGTAFQETQYF; CDR3 DNA: TGTGCCAGCAGCCAAAAAACCGGGACAGCATTCCAAGAGACCCAGTACTTC
J gene: TRBJ2-3; V gene: TRBV6-1; D gene: TRBD2; clone size: .; CDR3 protein: CASSVTSGPLDTQYF; CDR3 DNA: TGTGCCAGCAGTGTGACTAGCGGACCCTTAGATACGCAGTATTTT
J gene: TRBJ2-7; V gene: TRBV19; D gene: TRBD1; clone size: many; CDR3 protein: CASSIGRTGLTYEQYF; CDR3 DNA: TGTGCCAGTAGTATTGGGCGGACAGGGTTGACCTACGAGCAGTACTTC
J gene: TRBJ2-5; V gene: TRBV11-2; D gene: .; clone size: once; CDR3 protein: CASSRTRDVNGQYF; CDR3 DNA: TGTGCCAGCAGCCGCACCCGGGACGTCAATGGCCAGTACTTC
J gene: TRBJ2-5; V gene: TRBV28; D gene: TRBD2; clone size: many; CDR3 protein: CASSFAGEETQYF; CDR3 DNA: TGTGCCAGCAGTTTTGCGGGAGAAGAGACCCAGTACTTC
J gene: TRBJ2-1; V gene: TRBV11-2; D gene: .; clone size: medium-sized; CDR3 protein: CASSSQGRGYEQFF; CDR3 DNA: TGTGCCAGCAGCTCGCAGGGGAGGGGGTATGAGCAGTTCTTC
J gene: TRBJ2-7; V gene: TRBV2; D gene: TRBD2; clone size: many; CDR3 protein: CASFGLAGVSEQYF; CDR3 DNA: TGTGCCAGCTTCGGACTAGCGGGAGTCTCCGAGCAGTACTTC
J gene: TRBJ1-2; V gene: TRBV3-1; D gene: .; clone size: many; CDR3 protein: CASSHSTGGDGYTF; CDR3 DNA: TGTGCCAGCAGCCACTCGACAGGAGGGGATGGCTACACCTTC
J gene: TRBJ2-2; V gene: TRBV5-1; D gene: .; clone size: .; CDR3 protein: CASSLGQVNTGELFF; CDR3 DNA: TGCGCCAGCAGCTTGGGGCAGGTGAACACCGGGGAGCTGTTTTTT
J gene: TRBJ2-1; V gene: TRBV5-1; D gene: .; clone size: .; CDR3 protein: CASSLFGPYNEQFF; CDR3 DNA: TGCGCCAGCAGCTTGTTCGGGCCGTACAATGAGCAGTTCTTC
J gene: TRBJ1-2; V gene: TRBV27; D gene: TRBD1; clone size: many; CDR3 protein: CASRLIGQGVANYGYTF; CDR3 DNA: TGTGCCAGCAGACTTATCGGACAGGGGGTAGCTAACTATGGCTACACCTTC
J gene: TRBJ2-1; V gene: TRBV28; D gene: TRBD2; clone size: many; CDR3 protein: CASSPGTSANNEQFF; CDR3 DNA: TGTGCCAGCAGTCCCGGGACTAGCGCAAACAATGAGCAGTTCTTC
J gene: TRBJ2-1; V gene: TRBV20-1; D gene: TRBD2; clone size: .; CDR3 protein: CSARASLAGSYNEQFF; CDR3 DNA: TGCAGTGCTAGAGCTAGCTTAGCGGGCTCCTACAATGAGCAGTTCTTC
J gene: TRBJ1-5; V gene: TRBV18; D gene: TRBD1; clone size: many; CDR3 protein: CASSGQGYQPQHF; CDR3 DNA: TGTGCCAGCTCAGGACAGGGGTATCAGCCCCAGCATTTT
J gene: TRBJ1-1; V gene: TRBV7-9; D gene: .; clone size: many; CDR3 protein: CASSWGGPTEAFF; CDR3 DNA: TGTGCCAGCAGCTGGGGGGGGCCTACTGAAGCTTTCTTT
J gene: TRBJ2-2; V gene: TRBV28; D gene: .; clone size: many; CDR3 protein: CASSLGEPGELFF; CDR3 DNA: TGTGCCAGCAGTTTAGGGGAGCCCGGGGAGCTGTTTTTT
J gene: TRBJ2-2; V gene: TRBV5-6; D gene: TRBD2; clone size: many; CDR3 protein: CASSFGLAKNTGELFF; CDR3 DNA: TGTGCCAGCAGCTTCGGACTAGCGAAGAACACCGGGGAGCTGTTTTTT
J gene: TRBJ2-2; V gene: TRBV27; D gene: TRBD2; clone size: many; CDR3 protein: CASLGTSGHTGELFF; CDR3 DNA: TGTGCCAGCCTTGGGACTAGCGGGCACACCGGGGAGCTGTTTTTT
J gene: TRBJ2-1; V gene: TRBV12-3/TRBV12-4; D gene: .; clone size: .; CDR3 protein: CASTPNQYNEQFF; CDR3 DNA: TGTGCCAGCACTCCCAACCAGTACAATGAGCAGTTCTTC
J gene: TRBJ1-5; V gene: TRBV28; D gene: TRBD1; clone size: few; CDR3 protein: CASKPTGGGNQPQHF; CDR3 DNA: TGTGCCAGCAAACCGACAGGGGGCGGCAATCAGCCCCAGCATTTT
J gene: TRBJ2-7; V gene: TRBV6-1; D gene: .; clone size: many; CDR3 protein: CASSEVRPDEQYF; CDR3 DNA: TGTGCCAGCAGTGAAGTCAGGCCAGACGAGCAGTACTTC
J gene: TRBJ2-7; V gene: TRBV27; D gene: TRBD2; clone size: many; CDR3 protein: CASSYLGLVREQYF; CDR3 DNA: TGTGCCAGCAGCTACTTGGGACTAGTCCGCGAGCAGTACTTC
J gene: TRBJ2-5; V gene: TRBV6-2/TRBV6-3; D gene: TRBD2; clone size: many; CDR3 protein: CASRLAGVETQYF; CDR3 DNA: TGTGCCAGCAGACTAGCGGGAGTGGAGACCCAGTACTTC
J gene: TRBJ1-2; V gene: TRBV7-9; D gene: .; clone size: many; CDR3 protein: CASSLGFRGYTF; CDR3 DNA: TGTGCCAGCAGCTTAGGTTTTCGTGGCTACACCTTC
J gene: TRBJ2-7; V gene: TRBV5-1; D gene: TRBD2; clone size: many; CDR3 protein: CASSLASKTLGLAGGPHEQYF; CDR3 DNA: TGCGCCAGCAGCTTGGCCTCGAAAACACTGGGACTAGCGGGAGGGCCCCACGAGCAGTACTTC
J gene: TRBJ2-5; V gene: TRBV15; D gene: TRBD2; clone size: many; CDR3 protein: CATSRDPGLAGETQYF; CDR3 DNA: TGTGCCACCAGCAGAGATCCCGGACTAGCGGGGGAGACCCAGTACTTC
J gene: TRBJ2-2; V gene: TRBV11-1; D gene: .; clone size: many; CDR3 protein: CASSSGNTGELFF; CDR3 DNA: TGTGCCAGCAGCTCAGGGAACACCGGGGAGCTGTTTTTT
J gene: TRBJ1-3; V gene: TRBV2; D gene: TRBD1; clone size: many; CDR3 protein: CASTTDRVPGNTIYF; CDR3 DNA: TGTGCCAGCACTACAGACAGGGTCCCTGGAAACACCATATATTTT
J gene: TRBJ1-1; V gene: TRBV2; D gene: TRBD1; clone size: many; CDR3 protein: CASSDSTGAGAFF; CDR3 DNA: TGTGCCAGCAGTGATTCGACAGGGGCCGGGGCTTTCTTT
J gene: TRBJ1-2; V gene: TRBV7-9; D gene: .; clone size: .; CDR3 protein: CASSRDTGYGYTF; CDR3 DNA: TGTGCCAGCAGCAGGGACACCGGCTATGGCTACACCTTC